Shown below are 16 T cell receptor beta chains from a single sample sequenced in a study of blood T cell repertoires in COVID-19. Data came from immunoSEQ multiplex PCR; TCRdb stores just in-frame clones and leaves some out. Here the sample spans about 160,000 clones, about four fifths being singletons. Sequenced input: peripheral blood. The receptors come from a man between 65 and 85 years old with acute or convalescent COVID-19.

J is TRBJ2-1 and V is TRBV24-1; 8 nucleotides match TRBD2. V gave up 6 bases and J gave up 5 bases; unmatched junction bases: 8. This CDR3 comprises 15 residues. Looked up from germline, CDR1 is KGHDR and CDR2 is SFDVKD. The CDR3 DNA reads as TGTGCCACCAGTATCGGCCTAGCGGGCAACAATGAGCAGTTCTTC. Amino acid sequence: CATSIGLAGNNEQFF.

This rearrangement joins TRBV7-9 to TRBJ2-1; D is perhaps TRBD2 (6 bases). V gave up 2 bases and J gave up 0 bases, with 8 bases separating them. The germline V gene encodes CDR1 SEHNR and CDR2 FQNEAQ (reference sequence). CDR3 length equals 15 residues. The CDR3 nucleotides read TGTGCCAGCAGCTTATCCGGGAGCTCCTACAATGAGCAGTTCTTC. Amino acids: CASSLSGSSYNEQFF.

This chain uses TRBV19 with TRBJ1-6; 7 positions match TRBD1. J gave up 0 bases and V 5 bases, and 7 bases lay outside the gene matches. This CDR3 contains 17 residues. Per the germline V gene, CDR1 is LNHDA and CDR2 is SQIVND (reference sequence). The CDR3 region has the DNA TGTGCCAGTAGTGGGACAGTCTCAAGCTCCTATAATTCACCCCTCCACTTT. Protein: CASSGTVSSSYNSPLHF. Supplemented by reference TRBV19 and TRBJ1-6, the full variable domain reads DGGITQSPKYLFRKEGQNVTLSCEQNLNHDAMYWYRQDPGQGLRLIYYSQIVNDFQKGDIAEGYSVSREKKESFPLTVTSAQKNPTAFYLCASSGTVSSSYNSPLHFGNGTRLTVT.

The chain recombines TRBV27 with TRBJ1-1; 7 bases map to TRBD1. The CDR3 is 14 residues long. The trim removed 5 bases at V and 11 bases at J, leaving 14 bases unmatched. The V gene's germline CDR1 is MNHEY and CDR2 SMNVEV (reference sequence). Here the CDR3 reads CASSRPDRASLAFF. CDR3 coding DNA: TGTGCCAGCAGTCGACCTGACAGGGCTTCCCTCGCTTTCTTT.

This chain links TRBV9 with TRBJ2-1; 9 bases align to TRBD1. Germline V lookup: CDR1 SGDLS, CDR2 YYNGEE. Germline trimming cut 0 bases from V and 6 bases from J; bases unmatched to any gene: 4. This CDR3 is 15 amino acids long. The CDR3 DNA follows: TGTGCCAGCAGCGTAGAGGGACAGGGACCCAATGAGCAGTTCTTC. Its protein is CASSVEGQGPNEQFF.

This clone appeared once. J is TRBJ1-2 and V is TRBV28; 8 nucleotides agree with TRBD1. Germline V lookup: CDR1 MDHEN, CDR2 SYDVKM. The V gene end was trimmed by 5 bases and the J gene end by 4 bases; junction bases not matched to a gene: 9. The CDR3 spans 15 residues. CDR3 region: CASSPGTGFVYGYTF. The CDR3 bases are TGTGCCAGCAGTCCCGGGACAGGTTTCGTCTATGGCTACACCTTC.

This chain links TRBV19 with TRBJ2-1; D is undetermined. Trimming took 7 bases from V and 8 from J, leaving 18 bases between them. Per germline, CDR1 LNHDA and CDR2 SQIVND (reference sequence). There are 14 residues in the CDR3. As DNA, the CDR3 is TGTGCCAGTAAATCTAGTGCGGATTTCGATGAGCAGTTCTTC. Amino acid sequence: CASKSSADFDEQFF.

The V and J genes are TRBV6-5 and TRBJ1-3; D is possibly TRBD1 (5 bases). The CDR3 extends over 15 amino acids. Germline V gene lookup returns CDR1 MNHEY and CDR2 SVGAGI. Trimming pared 0 bases from V and 3 bases from J, leaving 9 bases between. The CDR3 spells CASSYSRGGGNTIYF. The DNA of the CDR3 is TGTGCCAGCAGTTACTCGAGGGGAGGTGGAAACACCATATATTTT.

The genes are TRBV6-1 and TRBJ1-2; D remains ambiguous. The CDR3 length is 12 residues. CDR1 is MNHNS, CDR2 SASEGT, per germline. With 2 bases removed from V and 5 bases from J, the gap between germline ends came to 6 bases. Written as DNA, the CDR3 is TGTGCCAGCAGTGAACTTAATTATGGCTACACCTTC. It encodes CASSELNYGYTF.

The CDR3 spells CASSPTHGSETQYF. The CDR3 region has the DNA TGTGCCAGCAGCCCGACTCACGGTAGTGAGACCCAGTACTTC. The gene calls are TRBV7-3 and TRBJ2-5; no reliable D call. The germline V and J ends were trimmed by 5 bases and 5 bases, with 15 bases remaining between them. The V gene's germline CDR1 is SGHTA and CDR2 FQGTGA. The CDR3 consists of 14 residues.

The rearrangement links TRBV13 to TRBJ2-7; TRBD1 agrees at 10 bases. The CDR3 covers 16 residues. The ends lost 4 bases at V and 2 bases at J; junction bases unmatched: 8. The V gene's germline CDR1 is PRHDT and CDR2 FYEKMQ (reference sequence). The DNA for the CDR3 is TGTGCCAGCAGCTATTGGGCGGGACAGGGGACCTACGAGCAGTACTTC. Amino acid sequence: CASSYWAGQGTYEQYF.

CDR3 amino acids: CASSDGLADTDTQYF. The CDR3 DNA is TGTGCCAGCAGCGACGGACTAGCGGACACAGATACGCAGTATTTT. V gene TRBV11-2 combines with J gene TRBJ2-3; 10 bases map to TRBD2. This CDR3 has 15 residues. V shed 5 bases and J 2 bases; nucleotides not matched to a gene: 4. Germline V gives CDR1 SGHAT, CDR2 FQNNGV.

The chain joins TRBV6-5 to TRBJ2-2, with D perhaps TRBD1 (6 bases). Between the trimmed V and J ends, which lost 6 bases and 4 bases, there was a span of 15 bases. Germline assignment: CDR1 MNHEY and CDR2 SVGAGI. CDR3 length: 15 residues. The chain's CDR3 is CASSPKGVLTGELFF. CDR3 in DNA: TGTGCCAGCAGCCCAAAGGGGGTCCTCACCGGGGAGCTGTTTTTT.

The rearrangement uses TRBV5-1 and TRBJ1-6; D not certain. The CDR3 runs 13 residues. V was clipped by 6 bases and J by 9 bases, with 13 bases between them. Germline V gene lookup returns CDR1 SGHRS and CDR2 YFSETQ. The CDR3 here is CASTTGDRSPLHF. The CDR3 nucleotides are TGCGCCAGCACCACTGGAGATCGTTCACCCCTCCACTTT. The whole variable domain, filled in from reference TRBV5-1 and TRBJ1-6, reads KAGVTQTPRYLIKTRGQQVTLSCSPISGHRSVSWYQQTPGQGLQFLFEYFSETQRNKGNFPGRFSGRQFSNSRSEMNVSTLELGDSALYLCASTTGDRSPLHFGNGTRLTVT.

The V call is TRBV7-8, the J call TRBJ2-7, with D unclear. CDR3 length equals 15 residues. V shed 7 bases and J shed 2 bases, with 18 bases lying between them. Germline V lookup: CDR1 SGHVS, CDR2 FQNEAQ. This CDR3 reads CASNDRRLSTYEQYF. In nucleotides, the CDR3 is TGTGCCAGCAATGACCGCAGGCTATCTACCTACGAGCAGTACTTC.

The rearrangement uses TRBV3-1 (or the pseudogene TRBV3-2) and TRBJ2-3; perhaps TRBD2 as D (5 bases). This CDR3 comprises 17 residues. Germline V lookup: CDR1 LGHDT, CDR2 YNNKEL (reference sequence). V lost 4 bases and J 5 bases, leaving 22 bases between the germline ends. The CDR3 region has the DNA TGTGCCAGCAGCCGAGCCTCATCGAGGGAGATAATAGATACGCAGTATTTT. As protein: CASSRASSREIIDTQYF.